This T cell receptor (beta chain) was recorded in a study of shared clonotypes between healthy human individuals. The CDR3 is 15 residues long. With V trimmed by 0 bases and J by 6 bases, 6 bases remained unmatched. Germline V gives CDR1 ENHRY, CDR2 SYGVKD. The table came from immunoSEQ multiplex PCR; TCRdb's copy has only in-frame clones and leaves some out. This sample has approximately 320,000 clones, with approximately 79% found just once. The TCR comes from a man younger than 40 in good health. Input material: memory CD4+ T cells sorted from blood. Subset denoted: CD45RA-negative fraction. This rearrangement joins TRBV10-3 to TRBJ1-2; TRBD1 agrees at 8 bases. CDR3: CAISESITGGHGYTF. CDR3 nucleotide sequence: TGTGCCATCAGTGAGTCGATAACAGGGGGGCATGGCTACACCTTC.